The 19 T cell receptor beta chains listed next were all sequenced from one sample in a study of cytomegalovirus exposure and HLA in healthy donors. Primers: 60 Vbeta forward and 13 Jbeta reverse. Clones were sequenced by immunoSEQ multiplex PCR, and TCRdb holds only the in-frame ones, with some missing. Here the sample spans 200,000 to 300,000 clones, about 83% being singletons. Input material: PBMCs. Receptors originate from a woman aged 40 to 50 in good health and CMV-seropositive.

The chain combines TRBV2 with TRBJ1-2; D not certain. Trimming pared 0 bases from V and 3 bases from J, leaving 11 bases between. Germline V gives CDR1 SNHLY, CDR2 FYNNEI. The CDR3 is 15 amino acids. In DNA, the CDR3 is TGTGCCAGCAGTGAAGCGCTGGAGGGTTACTATGGCTACACCTTC. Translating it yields CASSEALEGYYGYTF.

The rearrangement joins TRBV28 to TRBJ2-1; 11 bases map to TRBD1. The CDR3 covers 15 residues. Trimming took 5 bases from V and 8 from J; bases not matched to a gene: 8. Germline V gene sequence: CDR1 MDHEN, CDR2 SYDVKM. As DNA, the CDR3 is TGTGCCAGCAGTCCCCGCGGGACAGGGGGGCATGAGCAGTTCTTC. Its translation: CASSPRGTGGHEQFF.

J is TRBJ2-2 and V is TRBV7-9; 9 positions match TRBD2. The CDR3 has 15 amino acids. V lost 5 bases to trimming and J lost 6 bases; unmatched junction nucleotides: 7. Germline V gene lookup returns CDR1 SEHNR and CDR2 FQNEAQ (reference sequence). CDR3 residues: CASSLLAGRAGELFF. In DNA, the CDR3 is TGTGCCAGCAGCCTGCTAGCGGGAAGGGCCGGGGAGCTGTTTTTT.

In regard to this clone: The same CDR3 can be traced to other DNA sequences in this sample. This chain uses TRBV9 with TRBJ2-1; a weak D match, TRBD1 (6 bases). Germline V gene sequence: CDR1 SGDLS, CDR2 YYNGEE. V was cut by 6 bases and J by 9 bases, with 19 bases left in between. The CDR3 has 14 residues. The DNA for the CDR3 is TGTGCCAGCACCGCCCTTCTGACAGGTCCTGAGCAGTTCTTC. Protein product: CASTALLTGPEQFF.

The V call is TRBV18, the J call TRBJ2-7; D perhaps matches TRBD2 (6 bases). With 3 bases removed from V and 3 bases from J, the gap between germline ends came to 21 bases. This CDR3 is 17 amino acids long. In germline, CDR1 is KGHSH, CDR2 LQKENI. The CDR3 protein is CASSPIARGGGVYEQYF. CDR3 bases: TGTGCCAGCTCACCTATCGCGAGGGGCGGAGGGGTCTACGAGCAGTACTTC.

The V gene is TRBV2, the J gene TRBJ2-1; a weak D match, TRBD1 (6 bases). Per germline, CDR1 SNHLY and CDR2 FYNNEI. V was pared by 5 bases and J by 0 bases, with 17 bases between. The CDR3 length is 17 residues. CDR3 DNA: TGTGCCAGCAGTAACCAACCTGGGACAATCTCCTACAATGAGCAGTTCTTC. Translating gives CASSNQPGTISYNEQFF.

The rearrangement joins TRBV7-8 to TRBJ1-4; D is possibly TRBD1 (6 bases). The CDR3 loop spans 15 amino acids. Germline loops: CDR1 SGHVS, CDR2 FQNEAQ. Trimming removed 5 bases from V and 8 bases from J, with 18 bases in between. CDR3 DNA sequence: TGTGCCAGCAGCCAGAGGGGGACCCTGGGGGAAAAACTGTTTTTT. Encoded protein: CASSQRGTLGEKLFF.

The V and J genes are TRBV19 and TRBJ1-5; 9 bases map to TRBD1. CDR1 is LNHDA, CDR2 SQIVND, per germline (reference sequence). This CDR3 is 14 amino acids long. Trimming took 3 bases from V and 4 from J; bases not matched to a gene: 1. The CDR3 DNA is TGTGCCAGTAGTATCGGGACAGGGAATCAGCCCCAGCATTTT. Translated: CASSIGTGNQPQHF. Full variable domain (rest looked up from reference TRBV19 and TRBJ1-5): DGGITQSPKYLFRKEGQNVTLSCEQNLNHDAMYWYRQDPGQGLRLIYYSQIVNDFQKGDIAEGYSVSREKKESFPLTVTSAQKNPTAFYLCASSIGTGNQPQHFGDGTRLSIL.

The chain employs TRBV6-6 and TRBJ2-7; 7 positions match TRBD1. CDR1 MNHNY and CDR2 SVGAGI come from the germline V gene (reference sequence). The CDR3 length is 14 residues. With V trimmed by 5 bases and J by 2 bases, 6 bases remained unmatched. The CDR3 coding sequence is TGTGCCAGCAGTAACTGGGACAGAACCTACGAGCAGTACTTC. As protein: CASSNWDRTYEQYF.

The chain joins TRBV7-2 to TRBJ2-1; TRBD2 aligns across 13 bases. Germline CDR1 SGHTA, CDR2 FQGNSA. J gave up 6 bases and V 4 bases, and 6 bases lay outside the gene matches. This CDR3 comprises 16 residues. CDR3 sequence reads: CASSSRTSGSINEQFF. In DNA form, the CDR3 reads TGTGCCAGCAGCTCACGGACTAGCGGGAGCATCAATGAGCAGTTCTTC.

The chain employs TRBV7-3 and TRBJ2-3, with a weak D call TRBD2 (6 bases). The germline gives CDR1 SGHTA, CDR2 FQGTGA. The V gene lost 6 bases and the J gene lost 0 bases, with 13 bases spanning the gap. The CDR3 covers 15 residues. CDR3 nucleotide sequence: TGTGCCAGCAGACCCCGGGGGATGAGCACAGATACGCAGTATTTT. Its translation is CASRPRGMSTDTQYF.

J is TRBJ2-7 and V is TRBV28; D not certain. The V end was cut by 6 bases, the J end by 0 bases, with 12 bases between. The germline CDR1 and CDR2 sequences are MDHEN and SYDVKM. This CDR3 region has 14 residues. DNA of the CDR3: TGTGCCAGCAGGGGTGGCGGATTCTCCTACGAGCAGTACTTC. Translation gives CASRGGGFSYEQYF.

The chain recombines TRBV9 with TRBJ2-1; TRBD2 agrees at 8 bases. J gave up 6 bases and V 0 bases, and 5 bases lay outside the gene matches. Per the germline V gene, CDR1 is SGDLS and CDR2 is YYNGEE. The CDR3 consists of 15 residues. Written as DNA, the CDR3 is TGTGCCAGCAGCGTAGAAGCGGGAGTCGGCAATGAGCAGTTCTTC. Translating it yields CASSVEAGVGNEQFF.

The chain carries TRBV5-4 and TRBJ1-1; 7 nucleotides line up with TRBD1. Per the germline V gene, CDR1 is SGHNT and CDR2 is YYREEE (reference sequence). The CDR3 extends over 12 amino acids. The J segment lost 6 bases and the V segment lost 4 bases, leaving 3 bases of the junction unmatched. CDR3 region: CASSTTGSEAFF. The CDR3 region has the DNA TGTGCCAGCAGCACGACAGGGTCTGAAGCTTTCTTT.

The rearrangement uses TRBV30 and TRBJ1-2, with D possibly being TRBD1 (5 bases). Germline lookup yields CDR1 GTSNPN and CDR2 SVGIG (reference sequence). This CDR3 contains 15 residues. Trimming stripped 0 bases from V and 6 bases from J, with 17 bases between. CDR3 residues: CAWSVLIAGEDGYTF. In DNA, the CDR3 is TGTGCCTGGAGTGTACTGATAGCGGGGGAAGATGGCTACACCTTC.

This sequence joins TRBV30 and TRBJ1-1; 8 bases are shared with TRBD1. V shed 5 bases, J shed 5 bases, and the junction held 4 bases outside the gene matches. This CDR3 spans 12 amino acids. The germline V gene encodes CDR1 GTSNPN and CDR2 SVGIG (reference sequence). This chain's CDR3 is CAWGQGGTEAFF. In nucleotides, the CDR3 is TGTGCCTGGGGACAGGGCGGGACTGAAGCTTTCTTT.

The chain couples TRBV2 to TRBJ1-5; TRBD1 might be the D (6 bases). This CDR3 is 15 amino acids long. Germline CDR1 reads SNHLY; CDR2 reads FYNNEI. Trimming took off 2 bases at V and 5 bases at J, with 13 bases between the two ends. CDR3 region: CASSELGRGDQPQHF. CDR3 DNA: TGTGCCAGCAGTGAATTAGGCAGGGGTGATCAGCCCCAGCATTTT.

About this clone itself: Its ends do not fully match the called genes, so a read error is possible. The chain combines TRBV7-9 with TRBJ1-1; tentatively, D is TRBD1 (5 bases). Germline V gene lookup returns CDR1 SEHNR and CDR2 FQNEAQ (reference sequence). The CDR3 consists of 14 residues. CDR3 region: CSSSFQTANTEAFF. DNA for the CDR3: TGTTCCAGCAGCTTTCAGACAGCGAACACTGAAGCTTTCTTT. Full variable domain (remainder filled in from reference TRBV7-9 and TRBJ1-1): DTGVSQNPRHKITKRGQNVTFRCDPISEHNRLYWYRQTLGQGPEFLTYFQNEAQLEKSRLLSDRFSAERPKGSFSTLEIQRTEQGDSAMYLCSSSFQTANTEAFFGQGTRLTVV.

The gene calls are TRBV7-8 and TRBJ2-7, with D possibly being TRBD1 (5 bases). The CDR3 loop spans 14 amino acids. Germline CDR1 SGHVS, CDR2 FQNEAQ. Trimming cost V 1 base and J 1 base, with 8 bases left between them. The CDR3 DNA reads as TGTGCCAGCAGCTTAGAAAGGGGATCCTACGAGCAGTACTTC. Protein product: CASSLERGSYEQYF. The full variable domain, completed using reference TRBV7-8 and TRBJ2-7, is GAGVSQSPRYKVAKRGQDVALRCDPISGHVSLFWYQQALGQGPEFLTYFQNEAQLDKSGLPSDRFFAERPEGSVSTLKIQRTQQEDSAVYLCASSLERGSYEQYFGPGTRLTVT.